Listed here are 3 T cell receptor beta chains from one sample, sequenced in a study of control samples from healthy donors and cancer patients. The method was immunoSEQ multiplex PCR; TCRdb's version includes in-frame clones alone and lacks a portion of them. The sample records under 95,000 clones, roughly 82% being singletons. Material: blood. Source of these receptors: a man in his forties or fifties in good health.

The chain combines TRBV19 with TRBJ2-3; perhaps D is TRBD1 or TRBD2 (5 bases each). The V gene lost 1 base and the J gene lost 3 bases, with 17 bases spanning the gap. This CDR3 is built from 17 residues. The V gene's germline CDR1 is LNHDA and CDR2 SQIVND (reference sequence). CDR3 residues: CASSIGLGAPRTDTQYF. CDR3 sequence (DNA): TGTGCCAGTAGTATAGGGCTCGGGGCCCCAAGGACAGATACGCAGTATTTT.

This clone came up once. V usage is TRBV12-3 or TRBV12-4 and J usage is TRBJ2-3, with TRBD1 identical over 9 bases. With 7 bases clipped from V and 6 bases from J, the junction kept 5 bases outside the gene matches. The CDR3 loop spans 13 amino acids. CDR3 sequence reads: CASTGTGRDTQYF. For the CDR3, the DNA is TGTGCCAGCACTGGGACAGGGAGGGATACGCAGTATTTT.

The J gene is TRBJ1-5, the V gene TRBV2; no clear D gene. Germline-derived CDR1 and CDR2 are SNHLY and FYNNEI. This CDR3 is built from 14 residues. Trimming took 5 bases from V and 7 from J, leaving 15 bases between them. CDR3 protein: CASSYDGRRQPQHF. Written as DNA, the CDR3 is TGTGCCAGCAGTTACGACGGGAGAAGGCAGCCCCAGCATTTT.